The 21 T cell receptor beta chains in this list originate from one sample, sequenced in a study of T cells in Graves' hyperthyroidism and ophthalmopathy. There were TCR beta CDR3 regions amplified from RNA transcripts. The HTBI set primed first-round TCR CDR3 RT-PCR. One entry per CDR3 protein, called by TCRdb with MiXCR from the multiplex PCR reads. The repertoire holds tens of thousands of distinct CDR3 sequences, with about 52% as singletons. Material: blood. The receptors come from a woman aged 40 to 55 with Graves' ophthalmopathy.

Details on this clonotype: An end of the junction differs from the germline gene, which may be a read error. The chain combines TRBV27 with TRBJ1-1; no reliable D call. Germline V gives CDR1 MNHEY, CDR2 SMNVEV (reference sequence). The CDR3 is 13 residues long. CDR3 nucleotides: TGTGCCAGCAGTTTACAAGGGAACACTGAAGCTTGCTTT. The encoded protein is CASSLQGNTEACF.

Concerning this clonotype itself: This may be a read error: a much more frequent sequence differs by one nucleotide. The chain is built from TRBV28 and TRBJ2-2; 8 nucleotides match TRBD1. Per the germline V gene, CDR1 is MDHEN and CDR2 is SYDVKM. This CDR3 comprises 14 residues. CDR3 loop: CASRTGTGVGELVF. The CDR3 nucleotides are TGTGCCAGCAGGACCGGGACAGGAGTCGGGGAGCTGGTTTTT.

The chain employs TRBV6-6 and TRBJ2-6; 11 nucleotides agree with TRBD2. Looked up from germline, CDR1 is MNHNY and CDR2 is SVGAGI (reference sequence). This CDR3 contains 18 residues. V shed 6 bases and J 0 bases; nucleotides not matched to a gene: 7. The CDR3 DNA reads TGTGCCAGCAGGGGGGGACTAGCGGTTCCCTCTGGGGCCAACGTCCTGACTTTC. Protein sequence: CASRGGLAVPSGANVLTF.

This clonotype was picked up many times. The chain couples TRBV6-1 to TRBJ2-1; the D gene is possibly TRBD1 (5 bases). There are 14 residues in the CDR3. Germline CDR1 MNHNS, CDR2 SASEGT. Trimming cost V 4 bases and J 3 bases, with 10 bases left between them. CDR3 region: CASSGTNFYNEQFF. In nucleotides, the CDR3 is TGTGCCAGCAGTGGGACAAACTTCTACAATGAGCAGTTCTTC.

The chain is built from TRBV7-8 and TRBJ1-6; TRBD1 is a possible D gene (6 bases). Germline CDR1 and CDR2: SGHVS and FQNEAQ. There are 15 residues in the CDR3. Trimming shortened V by 5 bases and J by 5 bases, and 13 bases separated the two germline ends. CDR3 loop: CASSIQGWNNSPLHF. The CDR3, as DNA: TGTGCCAGCAGCATCCAGGGGTGGAATAATTCACCCCTCCACTTT. The whole variable domain, filled in from reference TRBV7-8 and TRBJ1-6, reads GAGVSQSPRYKVAKRGQDVALRCDPISGHVSLFWYQQALGQGPEFLTYFQNEAQLDKSGLPSDRFFAERPEGSVSTLKIQRTQQEDSAVYLCASSIQGWNNSPLHFGNGTRLTVT.

This clonotype was seen ten or more times. The chain is built from TRBV6-5 and TRBJ1-3, with 9 bases identical to TRBD1. Germline CDR1 MNHEY, CDR2 SVGAGI. V trimming: 9 bases; J trimming: 4 bases; junction bases outside the gene matches: 4. There are 13 residues in the CDR3. The chain's CDR3 is CASRGQGGNTIYF. For the CDR3, the DNA is TGTGCCAGTCGCGGACAGGGGGGAAACACCATATATTTT.

This clonotype showed up just a few times. The chain joins TRBV7-3 to TRBJ2-6; D remains unclear. This CDR3 is built from 17 residues. The germline gives CDR1 SGHTA, CDR2 FQGTGA. V lost 1 base to trimming and J lost 0 bases, with 10 bases between them. Here the CDR3 DNA reads TGTGCCAGCAGCTTAAAATGGCTGTGCTCTGGGGCCAACGTCCTGACTTTC. Protein: CASSLKWLCSGANVLTF.

This clonotype was seen only once. At one end, the junction sequence differs from germline, possibly due to a read error. The J gene is TRBJ2-1, the V gene TRBV7-4; 13 bases are a match to TRBD2. This CDR3 region has 18 residues. CDR1 is SGHVT and CDR2 is SQSDAQ in the germline V gene. The CDR3 DNA reads TGTGCCAGCAGCCAAGATAACGGCGGACTAGCGGGAGTAGGAGAGCGGTTCTTC. Its translation: CASSQDNGGLAGVGERFF.

On this clonotype itself: Since the CDR3 does not end with the conserved phenylalanine or tryptophan, this likely comes from a read error. This chain links TRBV25-1 with TRBJ1-6; 8 nucleotides agree with TRBD1. Germline V gene data show CDR1 as MGHDK and CDR2 as SYGVNS. CDR3 length equals 15 residues. CDR3 in amino acids: CVSVPGQARYSPLHY. In DNA form, the CDR3 reads TGTGTCAGCGTTCCGGGACAGGCTCGCTATTCACCCCTCCACTAT.

Many counts were recorded for this clonotype. CDR3 sequence: CASSPGQAWNYGYTF. CDR3 DNA: TGCGCCAGCAGCCCGGGACAGGCCTGGAACTATGGCTACACCTTC. V gene TRBV5-1 combines with J gene TRBJ1-2; 8 nucleotides line up with TRBD1. CDR3 size: 15 residues. CDR1 and CDR2 (germline): SGHRS, YFSETQ. Trimming at V came to 4 bases and at J to 2 bases, leaving 7 bases not matched to a gene.

This clonotype was counted ten times or more. This sequence joins TRBV20-1 and TRBJ2-1; the match to TRBD2 covers 10 bases. This CDR3 spans 15 amino acids. The J segment lost 12 bases and the V segment lost 6 bases, leaving 17 bases of the junction unmatched. Germline loops: CDR1 DFQATT, CDR2 SNEGSKA (reference sequence). The CDR3, as DNA: TGCAGTGCGATTCCCGGGACTAGCGTTACTTGGGGGCAGTTCTTC. Its translation is CSAIPGTSVTWGQFF.

Concerning this clonotype itself: The conserved final phenylalanine or tryptophan is absent from the CDR3, which likely points to a read error. This chain's CDR3 is CASSYPREGGNTIYL. CDR3 sequence (DNA): TGTGCCAGCAGTTACCCCAGGGAAGGTGGAAACACCATATATCTT. The rearrangement uses TRBV6-5 and TRBJ1-3; tentatively, D is TRBD1 (5 bases). Looked up from germline, CDR1 is MNHEY and CDR2 is SVGAGI. The CDR3 covers 15 residues. V was trimmed by 2 bases and J by 3 bases, leaving 11 bases between them.

The chain combines TRBV20-1 with TRBJ1-2, with 8 positions matching TRBD1. J gave up 3 bases and V 1 base, and 4 bases lay outside the gene matches. Looked up from germline, CDR1 is DFQATT and CDR2 is SNEGSKA (reference sequence). The CDR3 is 14 amino acids. The CDR3: CSARGGQDHYGYTF. The CDR3 coding sequence is TGCAGTGCTAGAGGGGGACAGGACCACTATGGCTACACCTTC.

This clonotype was seen repeatedly, ten times or more. The chain combines TRBV6-2 or TRBV6-3 with TRBJ2-3, with unresolved D. Germline V gene data show CDR1 as MNHEY and CDR2 as SVGEGT. This CDR3 region has 14 residues. The V end lost 2 bases, the J end lost 2 bases, and 8 bases lay between the germline ends. The CDR3: CASSYQQVTDTQYF. CDR3 DNA: TGTGCCAGCAGTTACCAGCAGGTCACAGATACGCAGTATTTT.

The chain couples TRBV6-5 to TRBJ2-5; possibly TRBD2 for D (7 bases). Trimming stripped 2 bases from V and 11 bases from J, with 21 bases between. This CDR3 is 15 amino acids long. CDR1 and CDR2 (germline): MNHEY, SVGAGI. The CDR3 nucleotides read TGTGCCAGCAGTTACCGACTACGAGGGGGGGATACGCAGTACTTC. Translating gives CASSYRLRGGDTQYF.

The V and J genes are TRBV9 and TRBJ2-2; no firm D call. V lost 1 base, J lost 8 bases, and 3 bases lay in between. Germline lookup yields CDR1 SGDLS and CDR2 YYNGEE. The CDR3 contains 11 residues. The CDR3 bases are TGTGCCAGCAGCGTACGGGGGGAGCTGTTTTTT. Protein product: CASSVRGELFF.

This clonotype was recorded once. The chain employs TRBV27 and TRBJ2-3; 14 bases agree with TRBD2. The V segment lost 4 bases and the J segment 7 bases; nucleotides outside the gene matches: 13. This CDR3 contains 18 residues. Germline V gene data show CDR1 as MNHEY and CDR2 as SMNVEV (reference sequence). CDR3 bases: TGTGCCAGCAGTTCATTAGGGACTAGCGGGAGTGTTTATTATACGCAGTATTTT. This codes for CASSSLGTSGSVYYTQYF.

This clonotype has ten or more counts. The chain is built from TRBV24-1 and TRBJ2-1; 8 bases map to TRBD1. Losses at the gene ends were 4 bases for V and 0 bases for J; bases not matched to a gene: 13. Germline V gives CDR1 KGHDR, CDR2 SFDVKD. The CDR3 loop spans 19 amino acids. The CDR3 protein is CATSDPGQASTFSYNEQFF. The CDR3 DNA sequence: TGTGCCACCAGTGACCCGGGACAGGCTAGCACCTTCTCCTACAATGAGCAGTTCTTC.

V gene TRBV3-1 combines with J gene TRBJ2-3; D may be TRBD2 (5 bases). The V and J ends lost 0 bases and 2 bases respectively, with 12 bases between them. The germline CDR1 and CDR2 sequences are LGHDT and YNNKEL (reference sequence). The CDR3 consists of 16 residues. The CDR3 nucleotides are TGTGCCAGCAGCCAAGAGGGGAGTAGGGCCACAGATACGCAGTATTTT. It is translated as CASSQEGSRATDTQYF.

This chain joins TRBV7-2 and TRBJ1-5; D possibly corresponds to TRBD1 (6 bases). The V end lost 5 bases, the J end lost 5 bases, and 22 bases lay between the germline ends. The CDR3 is 17 amino acids. Germline V gene data show CDR1 as SGHTA and CDR2 as FQGNSA. The CDR3 reads CASSAKGGAGGDQPQHF. The CDR3 DNA is TGTGCCAGCAGCGCAAAGGGGGGGGCCGGCGGCGATCAGCCCCAGCATTTT.

Remarks on this clonotype: At one end the junction does not follow the germline gene, possibly because of a read error. This chain joins TRBV20-1 and TRBJ1-4; no firm D call. The CDR3 covers 12 residues. Germline CDR1 and CDR2: DFQATT and SNEGSKA (reference sequence). CDR3 DNA sequence: TGCAGTGCTCACCGGAATAATGAAAAACTGCTTTTT. It codes for CSAHRNNEKLLF.